This T cell receptor beta chain stems from a study of a mutant IDH1 vaccine in newly diagnosed glioma. Study-level background: Most patients had received both radiotherapy and temozolomide, the prior options being radiotherapy, temozolomide, or both.

As for time point: baseline, week 1 (first vaccination visit). Treatment in this sample: pre-vaccination baseline after standard-of-care therapy. Germline V gene lookup returns CDR1 SGHRS and CDR2 YFSETQ. The CDR3 contains 15 residues. Deletions cut 4 bases from V and 2 bases from J, with 14 bases between. Some clones are missing from TCRdb's copy, which holds only in-frame ones; the method was immunoSEQ multiplex PCR. The sample lists 85,000 to 100,000 clones, 80% occurring once. Sequencing was performed on PBMCs, taken from a glioma patient treated with radiotherapy, temozolomide or both. V usage is TRBV5-1 and J usage is TRBJ2-3, with D perhaps assigned TRBD1 or TRBD2 (5 bases each). This TCR derives from a man between 40 and 49 years old with glioma. The CDR3 here is CASSRALGVTDTQYF. Written as DNA, the CDR3 is TGCGCCAGCAGCCGGGCTTTGGGGGTCACAGATACGCAGTATTTT.